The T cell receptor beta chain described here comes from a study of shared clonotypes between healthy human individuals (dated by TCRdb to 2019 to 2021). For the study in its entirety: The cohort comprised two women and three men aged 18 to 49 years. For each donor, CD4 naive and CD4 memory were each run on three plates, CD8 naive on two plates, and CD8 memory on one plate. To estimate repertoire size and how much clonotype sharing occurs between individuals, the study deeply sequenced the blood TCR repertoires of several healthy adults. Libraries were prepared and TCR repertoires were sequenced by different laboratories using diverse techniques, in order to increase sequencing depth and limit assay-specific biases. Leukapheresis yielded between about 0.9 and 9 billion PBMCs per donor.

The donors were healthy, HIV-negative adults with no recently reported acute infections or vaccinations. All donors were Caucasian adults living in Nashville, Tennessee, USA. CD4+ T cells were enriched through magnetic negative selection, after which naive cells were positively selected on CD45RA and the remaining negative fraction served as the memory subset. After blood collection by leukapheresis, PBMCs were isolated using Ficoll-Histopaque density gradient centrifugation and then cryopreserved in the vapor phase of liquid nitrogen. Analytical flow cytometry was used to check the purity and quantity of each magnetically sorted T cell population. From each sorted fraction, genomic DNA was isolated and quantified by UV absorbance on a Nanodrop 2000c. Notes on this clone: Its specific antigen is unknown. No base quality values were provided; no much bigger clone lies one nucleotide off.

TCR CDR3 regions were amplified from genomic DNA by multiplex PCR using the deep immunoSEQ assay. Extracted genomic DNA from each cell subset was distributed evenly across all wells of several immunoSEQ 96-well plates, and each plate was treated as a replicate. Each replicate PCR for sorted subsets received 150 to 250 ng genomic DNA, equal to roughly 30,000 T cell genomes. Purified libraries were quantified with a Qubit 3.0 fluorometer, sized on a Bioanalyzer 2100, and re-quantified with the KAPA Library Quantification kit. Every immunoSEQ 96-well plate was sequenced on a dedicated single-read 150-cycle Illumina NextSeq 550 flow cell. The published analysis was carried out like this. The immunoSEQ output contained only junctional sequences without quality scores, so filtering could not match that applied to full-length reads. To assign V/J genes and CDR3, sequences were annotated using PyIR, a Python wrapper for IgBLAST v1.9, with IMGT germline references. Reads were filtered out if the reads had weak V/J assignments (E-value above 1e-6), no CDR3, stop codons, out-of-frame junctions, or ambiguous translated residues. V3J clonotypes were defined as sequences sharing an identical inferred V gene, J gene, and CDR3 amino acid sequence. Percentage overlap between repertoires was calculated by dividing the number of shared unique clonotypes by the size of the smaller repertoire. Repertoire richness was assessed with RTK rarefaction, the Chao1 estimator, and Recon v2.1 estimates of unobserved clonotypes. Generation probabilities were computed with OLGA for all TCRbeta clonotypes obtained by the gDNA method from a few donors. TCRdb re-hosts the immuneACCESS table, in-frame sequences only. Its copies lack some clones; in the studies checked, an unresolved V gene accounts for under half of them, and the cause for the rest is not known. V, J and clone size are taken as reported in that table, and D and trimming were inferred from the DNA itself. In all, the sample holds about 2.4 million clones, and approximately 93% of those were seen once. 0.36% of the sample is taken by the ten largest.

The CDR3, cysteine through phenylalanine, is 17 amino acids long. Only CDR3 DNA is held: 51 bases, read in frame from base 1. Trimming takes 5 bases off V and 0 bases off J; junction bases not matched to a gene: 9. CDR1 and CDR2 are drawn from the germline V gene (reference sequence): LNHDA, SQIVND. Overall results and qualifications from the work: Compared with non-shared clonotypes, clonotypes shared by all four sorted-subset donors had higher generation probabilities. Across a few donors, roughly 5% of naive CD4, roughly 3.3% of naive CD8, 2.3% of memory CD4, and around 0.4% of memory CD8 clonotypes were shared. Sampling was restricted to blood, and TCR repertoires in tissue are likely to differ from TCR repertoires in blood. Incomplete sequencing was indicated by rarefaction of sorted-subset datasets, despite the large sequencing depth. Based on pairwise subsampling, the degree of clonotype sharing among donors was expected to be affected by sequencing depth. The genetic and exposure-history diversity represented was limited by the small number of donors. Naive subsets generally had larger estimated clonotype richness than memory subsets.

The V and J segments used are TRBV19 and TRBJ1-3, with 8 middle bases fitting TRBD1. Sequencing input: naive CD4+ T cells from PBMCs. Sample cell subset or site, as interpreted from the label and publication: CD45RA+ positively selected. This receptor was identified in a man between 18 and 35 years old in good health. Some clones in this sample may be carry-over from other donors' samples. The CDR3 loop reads CASSHRDRRISGNTIYF. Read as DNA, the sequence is TGTGCCAGTAGTCACCGGGACAGGCGAATCTCTGGAAACACCATATATTTT.